These T cell receptor beta chains were read from a single sample in a study of CD8 T cells in Susac syndrome. MiXCR, applied by TCRdb to the immunoSEQ multiplex PCR reads, yields one record per CDR3 protein. Of approximately 150,000 distinct CDR3 sequences listed, approximately 95% were seen once; the top ten hold roughly 0.083%. The sample was CD4+ T cells from PBMCs. The receptors derive from a human donor in good health. Each CDR3 is given with its conserved first and last residue. Fields, in order: D gene, J gene, V gene, clone size, CDR3 DNA, CDR3 protein. D genes are given only for firm matches. Expanded clones get a size class; other rows say once, few or many, or leave the size out.

>-|TRBJ2-5|TRBV3-1|-
TGTGCCAGCAGCCAAGACGTAGGGACGGAAGAGACCCAGTACTTC
CASSQDVGTEETQYF
>-|TRBJ2-5|TRBV3-1|-
TGTGCCAGCAAGGACCAGAACCACCAAGAGACCCAGTACTTC
CASKDQNHQETQYF
>-|TRBJ1-2|TRBV10-3|once
TGTGCCATCAATGAGTCGGGGGCAACCCGGGGGTATGGCTACACCTTC
CAINESGATRGYGYTF
>-|TRBJ1-4|TRBV7-2|-
TGTGCCAGCAGCTTACGGGAACGGGAGCAATCTAATGAAAAACTGTTTTTT
CASSLREREQSNEKLFF
>-|TRBJ2-3|TRBV5-4|-
TGTGCCAGCAGCCCGCTTCTAGCAGCTGATACGCAGTATTTT
CASSPLLAADTQYF
>TRBD1|TRBJ2-5|TRBV4-1|-
TGCGCCAGCAGCCAAGATCCGGGGACAGGGGGTCGGCAAGAGACCCAGTACTTC
CASSQDPGTGGRQETQYF
>-|TRBJ1-1|TRBV19|-
TGTGCCAGTAGTATAGACCACTCAGGGGTTGGTGAAGCTTTCTTT
CASSIDHSGVGEAFF
>TRBD1|TRBJ2-5|TRBV6-5|-
TGTGCCAGCAGTTACTCTGGACAGGGGGTTGGAGAGACCCAGTACTTC
CASSYSGQGVGETQYF
>-|TRBJ1-3|TRBV3-1|-
TGTGCCAGCAGCTACGGGTCAAACTCTGGAAACACCATATATTTT
CASSYGSNSGNTIYF
>TRBD1|TRBJ2-1|TRBV5-1|-
TGCGCCAGCAGCTTGACAGGGGGAATGAATGAGCAGTTCTTC
CASSLTGGMNEQFF
>TRBD2|TRBJ2-1|TRBV29-1|-
TGCAGCGTTGGGGAACTAGCGGGAGGGCCTAATGAGCAGTTCTTC
CSVGELAGGPNEQFF
>TRBD2|TRBJ2-1|TRBV30|-
TGTGCCTCGGAAGGGGGACTAGGCTCCTACAATGAGCAGTTCTTC
CASEGGLGSYNEQFF
>TRBD1|TRBJ2-2|TRBV29-1|-
TGCAGCGCTTTACAGGGGGCCTCGAACACCGGGGAGCTGTTTTTT
CSALQGASNTGELFF
>-|TRBJ1-2|TRBV3-1|-
TGTGCCAGCAGCCAGAGGGGGGCGGGCTACACCTTC
CASSQRGAGYTF
>-|TRBJ1-4|TRBV5-1|-
TGCGCCAGCAGCTTGACGGGTCAAGGCAATGAAAAACTGTTTTTT
CASSLTGQGNEKLFF
>-|TRBJ2-5|TRBV5-4|-
TGTGCCAGCAGCTTGCGGGCAGGGCTAGAGACCCAGTACTTC
CASSLRAGLETQYF
>TRBD1|TRBJ1-4|TRBV7-9|-
TGTGCCAGCAGCTTAGCCTTACAGGGGGCTCGTGAAAAACTGTTTTTT
CASSLALQGAREKLFF
>-|TRBJ2-5|TRBV6-1|-
TGTGCCAGCAGTGAAAGACAGACCCGGACCCAGTACTTC
CASSERQTRTQYF
>-|TRBJ2-1|TRBV9|-
TGTGCCAGCAGCGTAGGGACAGCTCCCCGCAATGAGCAGTTCTTC
CASSVGTAPRNEQFF
>-|TRBJ2-2|TRBV12-3/TRBV12-4|-
TGTGCCAGCAGTTCCGGAGTAGTGATCGGGGAGCTGTTTTTT
CASSSGVVIGELFF
>-|TRBJ1-1|TRBV7-8|-
TGTGCCAGCAGCTTGCAGATAATGAACACTGAAGCTTTCTTT
CASSLQIMNTEAFF
>TRBD1|TRBJ2-5|TRBV5-1|-
TGCGCCAGCAGCTTATCAGGGGGCGCGGGCCAAGAGACCCAGTACTTC
CASSLSGGAGQETQYF